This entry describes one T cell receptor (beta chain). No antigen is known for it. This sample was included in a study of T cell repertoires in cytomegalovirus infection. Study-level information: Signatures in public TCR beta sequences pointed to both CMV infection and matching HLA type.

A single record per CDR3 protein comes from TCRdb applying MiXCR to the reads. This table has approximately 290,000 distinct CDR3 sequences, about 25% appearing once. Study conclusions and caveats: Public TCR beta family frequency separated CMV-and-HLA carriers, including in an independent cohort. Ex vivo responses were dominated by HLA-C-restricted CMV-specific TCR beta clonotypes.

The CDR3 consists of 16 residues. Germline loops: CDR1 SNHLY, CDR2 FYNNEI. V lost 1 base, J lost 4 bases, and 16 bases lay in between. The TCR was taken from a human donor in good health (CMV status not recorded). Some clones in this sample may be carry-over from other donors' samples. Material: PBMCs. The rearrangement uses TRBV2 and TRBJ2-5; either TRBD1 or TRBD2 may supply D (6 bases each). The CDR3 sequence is CASSEEGGRFGETQYF. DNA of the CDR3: TGTGCCAGCAGTGAAGAAGGGGGGCGGTTCGGAGAGACCCAGTACTTC.